This record covers a single TCR beta chain. What antigen it recognizes has not been identified. Base qualities were left out, and no much larger clone turns up one base away. CD8 naive samples were obtained by positive selection for CCR7 among CD45RO-negative cells, yielding a CD45RA+CCR7+ population from which TemRA cells were excluded. Donors were healthy HIV-negative adults with no recently reported acute infections or vaccinations. Every donor was a Caucasian adult living in Nashville, Tennessee, USA. Blood was collected by leukapheresis, and PBMCs were isolated by Ficoll-Histopaque density gradient centrifugation and then cryopreserved in liquid nitrogen vapor phase. Analytical flow cytometry was used to check the purity and quantity of each magnetically sorted T cell population. Genomic DNA was isolated from each sorted fraction and quantified by UV absorbance on a Nanodrop 2000c. The data stem from a study of shared clonotypes between healthy human individuals (dated by TCRdb to about 2020). For context, the study as a whole: Three men and two women, aged 18 to 49 years, made up the cohort. Per donor, three plates each were used for CD4 naive and CD4 memory, two for CD8 naive, and one for CD8 memory. Blood TCR repertoires of about five healthy adults were deeply sequenced to estimate repertoire size and the extent of clonotype sharing between individuals. To increase sequencing depth and limit assay-specific biases, different laboratories used diverse techniques to prepare libraries and sequence TCR repertoires. Between about 0.8 and 9 billion PBMCs per donor were obtained by leukapheresis.

Summary of the overall study and its limitations: Around 5% of naive CD4, more than 3% of naive CD8, roughly 2.4% of memory CD4, and around 0.4% of memory CD8 clonotypes were shared across several donors. Even with the large sequencing depth, rarefaction of the sorted-subset datasets indicated that sequencing was incomplete. Based on pairwise subsampling, the degree of clonotype sharing among donors was expected to be affected by sequencing depth. Naive subsets generally had larger estimated clonotype richness than memory subsets. Clonotypes shared by all four sorted-subset donors showed higher generation probabilities than non-shared clonotypes. Only blood was sampled, and tissue TCR repertoires likely differ from those in blood. The small number of donors limited the genetic and exposure-history diversity represented.

Using the deep immunoSEQ assay, TCR CDR3 regions were amplified from genomic DNA by multiplex PCR. Genomic DNA extracted from each cell subset was distributed evenly over all wells of several immunoSEQ 96-well plates, and each plate served as one replicate. Each replicate PCR for sorted subsets received 150 to 250 ng genomic DNA, equal to some 32,000 T cell genomes. Purified libraries were measured with a Qubit 3.0 fluorometer, size-checked on a Bioanalyzer 2100, and measured again with the KAPA Library Quantification kit. A separate single-read 150-cycle Illumina NextSeq 550 flow cell was used to sequence each immunoSEQ 96-well plate. On the authors' methods: Because only junctional sequences without quality scores were contained in the immunoSEQ output, filtering matching that applied to full-length reads could not be performed. Sequences were annotated with PyIR, a Python wrapper for IgBLAST v1.9, using IMGT germline references to assign V/J genes and CDR3. Reads were filtered out if the reads had weak V/J assignments (E-value above 1e-6), no CDR3, stop codons, out-of-frame junctions, or ambiguous translated residues. A V3J clonotype was defined by an identical inferred V gene, J gene, and CDR3 amino acid sequence. To compute the percentage overlap between repertoires, the number of shared unique clonotypes was divided by the size of the smaller repertoire. Repertoire richness was assessed with RTK rarefaction, the Chao1 estimator, and Recon v2.1 estimates of unobserved clonotypes. OLGA was used to compute generation probabilities for all TCRbeta clonotypes that the gDNA method yielded from several donors. The clones in this table, taken by TCRdb from immuneACCESS, are in-frame only. Not every clone is retained; where verified, under half of the shortfall comes from an unresolved V gene, and the cause of the rest is unknown. V, J and clone size derive from that table, while D and trimming were established from the DNA sequence. Across this sample there are about 580,000 clones, with nearly 98% seen only once. The ten most abundant clones make up approximately 0.3% of the sample.

CDR1 and CDR2 are read off the germline V gene (reference sequence) as GTSNPN and SVGIG. At the junction V is shortened by 0 bases and J by 2 bases, with 11 bases in between. The CDR3 sequence holds 14 residues, the cysteine and phenylalanine included. Just CDR3 DNA is preserved here, 42 bases in frame from base 1. The sequence joins TRBV30 to TRBJ2-7; the D gene identity is not certain. The sequenced sample consisted of naive CD8+ T cells sorted from blood. This specimen's cell subset or site label, interpreted: CD45RA+CCR7+. The TCR comes from a man aged 30 to 39 in good health. The nucleotide sequence reads as follows: TGTGCCTGGAGTGTACTCAGTAGCACCTACGAGCAGTACTTC. The resulting protein is CAWSVLSSTYEQYF.